The 22 T cell receptor beta chains in this list originate from one sample, sequenced in a study of blood T cell repertoires in COVID-19. Assay: immunoSEQ multiplex PCR; the TCRdb copy retains only in-frame clones and omits some. The sample yields tens of thousands of clones, about 89% seen once. The source material was PBMCs or T cells enriched from blood (not recorded which). The receptors stem from a woman between 50 and 59 years old with acute COVID-19.

The CDR3 bases are TGTGCCAGCAGCCCTAGCGTAGGGGACACAGATACGCAGTATTTT. Translated: CASSPSVGDTDTQYF. The J gene is TRBJ2-3, the V gene TRBV4-2; maybe TRBD2 (6 bases). Trimming pared 4 bases from V and 2 bases from J, leaving 13 bases between. Looked up from germline, CDR1 is LGHNA and CDR2 is YNFKEQ. The CDR3 totals 15 residues.

This clone was seen a single time. In DNA, the CDR3 is TGCGCCAGCAAGAAAGACCCGGCCCCGGAGGAGACCCAGTACTTC. It translates to CASKKDPAPEETQYF. The rearrangement links TRBV5-1 to TRBJ2-5; D uncertain. The germline CDR1 and CDR2 sequences are SGHRS and YFSETQ. The germline V and J ends were trimmed by 6 bases and 5 bases, with 20 bases remaining between them. This CDR3 has 15 residues.

This rearrangement joins TRBV23-1 to TRBJ2-7; no clear D gene. TRBV23-1 is an ORF, and what it does is uncertain. This CDR3 region has 11 residues. Trimming cost V 4 bases and J 4 bases, with 5 bases left between them. In nucleotides, the CDR3 is TGCGCCAGCAGTCCGCGGTACGAGCAGTACTTC. Translation: CASSPRYEQYF.

This sequence joins TRBV12-3 or TRBV12-4 and TRBJ2-7, with a weak D call TRBD2 (5 bases). The CDR3 is 12 residues long. Trimming cost V 1 base and J 6 bases, with 7 bases left between them. CDR3 loop: CASSLGETEQYF. CDR3 bases: TGTGCCAGCAGTTTAGGGGAGACCGAGCAGTACTTC.

The rearrangement uses TRBV11-3 and TRBJ2-7, with TRBD1 as a possible D gene (7 bases). V was shortened by 5 bases and J by 5 bases, with 13 bases between the two germline ends. The V gene's germline CDR1 is SGHNT and CDR2 YENEEA. This CDR3 region has 13 residues. The CDR3 DNA reads TGTGCCAGCAGCAAAATCAGGGGGGACGAGCAGTACTTC. As protein: CASSKIRGDEQYF.

The chain couples TRBV5-4 to TRBJ2-3; 8 bases are shared with TRBD2. The germline V gene has CDR1 SGHNT and CDR2 YYREEE (reference sequence). V gave up 6 bases and J gave up 4 bases; unmatched junction bases: 7. This CDR3 comprises 14 residues. The CDR3 DNA is TGTGCCAGCACCCCTGGACTAGCTCCAGATACGCAGTATTTT. It is translated as CASTPGLAPDTQYF.

The J gene is TRBJ2-2, the V gene TRBV3-1 (or the pseudogene TRBV3-2); 11 bases agree with TRBD2. The J segment lost 2 bases and the V segment lost 9 bases, leaving 5 bases of the junction unmatched. This CDR3 is built from 15 residues. The germline gives CDR1 LGHDT, CDR2 YNNKEL (reference sequence). CDR3 DNA sequence: TGTGCCAGTAGCGGGAGGGTGCTAAACACCGGGGAGCTGTTTTTT. Its translation is CASSGRVLNTGELFF.

This clone came up once. The CDR3 loop reads CASSLGLAGEVDTQYF. CDR3 coding DNA: TGTGCCAGCAGCTTAGGACTAGCGGGAGAGGTAGATACGCAGTATTTT. The chain employs TRBV11-3 and TRBJ2-3; 12 nucleotides align to TRBD2. J was trimmed by 5 bases and V by 1 base; bases with no gene match: 4. Germline assignment: CDR1 SGHNT and CDR2 YENEEA. The CDR3 loop spans 16 amino acids.

The CDR3 nucleotides read TGTGCCAGCAGCAGATTAGCGGGAGCACGGGGCAATGAGCAGTTCTTC. Residues: CASSRLAGARGNEQFF. V is TRBV21-1 and J is TRBJ2-1; the table calls TRBD2, which could not be checked here. TRBV21-1 is tagged as a pseudogene. The CDR3 is made up of 16 amino acids.

J is TRBJ2-2 and V is TRBV11-3; 9 bases are a match to TRBD1. CDR3 length: 17 residues. In germline, CDR1 is SGHNT, CDR2 YENEEA. Trimming took 1 base from V and 6 from J; bases not matched to a gene: 9. The CDR3: CASSLGTGTGFSGELFF. The CDR3 coding sequence is TGTGCCAGCAGCTTAGGAACCGGGACAGGGTTTTCCGGGGAGCTGTTTTTT.

DNA of the CDR3: TGTGCCAGCAGCAAAGGTTGGACTGGAAGCACAGATACGCAGTATTTT. Translated: CASSKGWTGSTDTQYF. This chain uses TRBV21-1 with TRBJ2-3; TRBD2 is taken as the D call from the table, unchecked against the DNA. TRBV21-1 is annotated as a pseudogene. The CDR3 has 16 residues.

The sample holds one count of this clone. The rearrangement joins TRBV27 to TRBJ2-1; TRBD1 is a possible D gene (6 bases). Germline CDR1 MNHEY, CDR2 SMNVEV (reference sequence). V lost 5 bases, J lost 4 bases, and 18 bases lay in between. The CDR3 is made up of 16 amino acids. CDR3 residues: CASSGGQTNPYNEQFF. CDR3 nucleotide sequence: TGTGCCAGCAGTGGGGGCCAAACCAATCCTTACAATGAGCAGTTCTTC.

The chain links TRBV6-1 to TRBJ2-7; 8 nucleotides match TRBD1. In germline, CDR1 is MNHNS, CDR2 SASEGT. Germline trimming cut 2 bases from V and 2 bases from J; bases unmatched to any gene: 11. The CDR3 loop spans 17 amino acids. CDR3 DNA: TGTGCCAGCAGTGAATGGGGCAGGGGGCTCAGGACCTACGAGCAGTACTTC. Encoded protein: CASSEWGRGLRTYEQYF.

This sequence joins TRBV6-5 and TRBJ1-5; D ambiguous. The V gene's germline CDR1 is MNHEY and CDR2 SVGAGI. Deletions cut 0 bases from V and 4 bases from J, with 7 bases between. The CDR3 totals 14 residues. The CDR3 bases are TGTGCCAGCAGTTACTCACCCAGAAATCAGCCCCAGCATTTT. It specifies CASSYSPRNQPQHF.

The chain recombines TRBV6-2 or TRBV6-3 with TRBJ1-4, with D hard to call. The CDR3 spans 13 residues. Between the trimmed V and J ends, which lost 5 bases and 8 bases, there was a span of 12 bases. The V gene's germline CDR1 is MNHEY and CDR2 SVGEGT. This chain's CDR3 is CASSRGGGEKLFF. The DNA for the CDR3 is TGTGCCAGCAGTCGGGGAGGTGGAGAAAAACTGTTTTTT.

The chain recombines TRBV19 with TRBJ1-5; 9 positions agree with TRBD1. The CDR3 covers 15 residues. Trimming cost V 6 bases and J 6 bases; bases outside gene matches: 9. Germline V lookup: CDR1 LNHDA, CDR2 SQIVND (reference sequence). The CDR3 is CASSGTGRRGQPQHF. The CDR3 bases are TGTGCCAGTAGCGGGACAGGGAGAAGGGGTCAGCCCCAGCATTTT.

The chain uses TRBV7-6 and TRBJ1-4; D is perhaps TRBD1 (5 bases). The germline V and J ends were trimmed by 5 bases and 5 bases, with 9 bases remaining between them. Germline loops: CDR1 SGHVS, CDR2 FNYEAQ. The CDR3 runs to 13 residues. CDR3 amino acids: CASSHRTNEKLFF. For the CDR3, the DNA is TGTGCCAGCAGCCACCGGACAAATGAAAAACTGTTTTTT.

The V call is TRBV5-4, the J call TRBJ2-7, with TRBD1 matching over 10 bases. V lost 2 bases to trimming and J lost 3 bases; unmatched junction nucleotides: 5. The CDR3 runs 15 residues. The germline V gene has CDR1 SGHNT and CDR2 YYREEE (reference sequence). CDR3 nucleotides: TGTGCCAGCAGCTTAGACGGGACAGGGGTCTACGAGCAGTACTTC. The encoded protein is CASSLDGTGVYEQYF.

This rearrangement joins TRBV2 to TRBJ1-1; D call uncertain. Per the germline V gene, CDR1 is SNHLY and CDR2 is FYNNEI. The V end was cut by 4 bases, the J end by 6 bases, with 12 bases between. The CDR3 has 13 residues. The CDR3 here is CASSGIPSPEAFF. The CDR3 DNA follows: TGTGCCAGCAGTGGTATCCCGAGCCCTGAAGCTTTCTTT.

The table lists this clone with a count of one. The rearrangement joins TRBV6-5 to TRBJ2-5; D not resolved. The CDR3 extends over 14 amino acids. Germline V CDR1 and CDR2: MNHEY, SVGAGI. Trimming cost V 4 bases and J 3 bases, with 12 bases left between them. For the CDR3, the DNA is TGTGCCAGCAGTTCGGAGAGAGTTGAAGAGACCCAGTACTTC. Translation gives CASSSERVEETQYF.

The chain uses TRBV27 and TRBJ1-5; D might be TRBD1 (6 bases). Germline V gene lookup returns CDR1 MNHEY and CDR2 SMNVEV (reference sequence). This CDR3 comprises 15 residues. The V gene lost 5 bases and the J gene lost 6 bases, with 17 bases spanning the gap. CDR3 in amino acids: CASSPDVGGFQPQHF. DNA for the CDR3: TGTGCCAGCAGTCCCGATGTAGGGGGATTTCAGCCCCAGCATTTT.

This sequence joins TRBV25-1 and TRBJ1-3; D is ambiguous. Between the trimmed V and J ends, which lost 5 bases and 1 base, there was a span of 12 bases. This CDR3 contains 15 residues. The germline V gene has CDR1 MGHDK and CDR2 SYGVNS. Written as DNA, the CDR3 is TGTGCCAGCAGTCCCTGGGAGAGGTCTGGAAACACCATATATTTT. It encodes CASSPWERSGNTIYF.